Below are 21 T cell receptor beta chains sequenced from a single sample in a study of T cells in Graves' hyperthyroidism and ophthalmopathy (dated by TCRdb to the late 2010s). Library preparation used multiplex PCR. The instrument was an Illumina HiSeq 2000. Amplification of TCR beta CDR3 regions was carried out from RNA transcripts. The TCR CDR3 was subjected to a first round of RT-PCR using the HTBI primer set and the Qiagen OneStep RT-PCR kit. Starting from the raw public reads, TCRdb applied fastp trimming at Q25, assembled clones with MiXCR and retained in-frame beta chains. CDR3 protein duplicates are merged, each entry listing the most common genes and DNA. The sample records about 500,000 distinct CDR3 sequences, about 16% of which are singletons. The ten largest clones represent about 29% of the sample. The sequenced sample was blood. The receptors originated from a young woman with Graves' ophthalmopathy.

This clonotype was counted at least ten times. The rearrangement uses TRBV20-1 and TRBJ2-1, with 8 bases fitting TRBD2. CDR1 and CDR2 (germline): DFQATT, SNEGSKA (reference sequence). Germline trimming cut 0 bases from V and 4 bases from J; bases unmatched to any gene: 14. The CDR3 has 18 residues. CDR3 loop: CSARDGTTGGETYNEQFF. CDR3 DNA sequence: TGCAGTGCTAGAGATGGGACTACCGGGGGGGAAACTTACAATGAGCAGTTCTTC.

This clonotype has only a few counts. The chain combines TRBV5-1 with TRBJ2-1; 7 bases are shared with TRBD1. V was clipped by 4 bases and J by 2 bases; unmatched bases: 6. Germline V gives CDR1 SGHRS, CDR2 YFSETQ. This CDR3 is built from 15 residues. CDR3: CASSIAGGPYNEQFF. The CDR3 bases are TGCGCCAGCAGCATTGCAGGGGGACCCTACAATGAGCAGTTCTTC. The full variable domain, with the rest looked up from reference TRBV5-1 and TRBJ2-1, is KAGVTQTPRYLIKTRGQQVTLSCSPISGHRSVSWYQQTPGQGLQFLFEYFSETQRNKGNFPGRFSGRQFSNSRSEMNVSTLELGDSALYLCASSIAGGPYNEQFFGPGTRLTVL.

This clonotype has at least ten counts. The chain joins TRBV7-9 to TRBJ2-1, with TRBD2 matching over 7 bases. The CDR3 is 14 residues long. CDR1 and CDR2 (germline): SEHNR, FQNEAQ (reference sequence). Trimming at V came to 2 bases and at J to 5 bases, leaving 3 bases not matched to a gene. The CDR3: CASSLKAGHNEQFF. CDR3 DNA sequence: TGTGCCAGCAGCTTAAAAGCGGGACACAATGAGCAGTTCTTC.

This clonotype has a count of ten or more. This chain connects TRBV9 to TRBJ2-7; 7 bases are a match to TRBD2. Germline V gene lookup returns CDR1 SGDLS and CDR2 YYNGEE. The ends lost 4 bases at V and 0 bases at J; junction bases unmatched: 4. The CDR3 totals 14 residues. Here the CDR3 reads CASSKGGVSYEQYF. DNA of the CDR3: TGTGCCAGCAGCAAGGGAGGGGTCTCCTACGAGCAGTACTTC.

The CDR3 DNA follows: TGTGCCAGCAGCTTCGGGTGGTCTGGGGCCAACGTCCTGACTTTC. The encoded protein is CASSFGWSGANVLTF. V gene TRBV7-2 combines with J gene TRBJ2-6; D gene unclear. V was cut by 3 bases and J by 1 base, with 7 bases left in between. CDR3 length equals 15 residues. From germline, CDR1 is SGHTA and CDR2 FQGNSA. Drawing the rest from reference TRBV7-2 and TRBJ2-6, the complete variable domain is GAGVSQSPSNKVTEKGKDVELRCDPISGHTALYWYRQSLGQGLEFLIYFQGNSAPDKSGLPSDRFSAERTGGSVSTLTIQRTQQEDSAVYLCASSFGWSGANVLTFGAGSRLTVL.

J is TRBJ2-1 and V is TRBV28; D perhaps matches TRBD1 (8 bases). Looked up from germline, CDR1 is MDHEN and CDR2 is SYDVKM. Deletions cut 2 bases from V and 4 bases from J, with 12 bases between. The CDR3 is 15 amino acids. The CDR3: CASSLTGGGYNEQFF. The CDR3, as DNA: TGTGCCAGCAGTTTAACAGGGGGGGGTTACAATGAGCAGTTCTTC.

This clonotype was picked up a small number of times. J is TRBJ2-7 and V is TRBV7-8; 11 bases agree with TRBD2. This CDR3 is built from 14 residues. The V gene end was trimmed by 4 bases and the J gene end by 7 bases; junction bases not matched to a gene: 6. Germline V gene data show CDR1 as SGHVS and CDR2 as FQNEAQ. CDR3: CASSSGTSGVEQYF. Here the CDR3 DNA reads TGTGCCAGCAGCTCCGGGACTAGCGGTGTAGAGCAGTACTTC.

This clonotype was picked up many times. The chain uses TRBV7-9 and TRBJ2-7, with TRBD1 matching over 8 bases. This CDR3 is 14 amino acids long. V shed 5 bases and J 2 bases; nucleotides not matched to a gene: 5. CDR1 is SEHNR and CDR2 is FQNEAQ in the germline V gene (reference sequence). CDR3 in DNA: TGTGCCAGCAGCGAGACAGGGGAAGCCTACGAGCAGTACTTC. Encoded protein: CASSETGEAYEQYF. Complete variable domain (other parts from reference TRBV7-9 and TRBJ2-7): DTGVSQNPRHKITKRGQNVTFRCDPISEHNRLYWYRQTLGQGPEFLTYFQNEAQLEKSRLLSDRFSAERPKGSFSTLEIQRTEQGDSAMYLCASSETGEAYEQYFGPGTRLTVT.

This rearrangement joins TRBV5-6 to TRBJ1-2, with D perhaps matching TRBD1 (5 bases). The CDR3 extends over 12 amino acids. Trimming removed 3 bases at V and 6 bases at J, with 9 bases between. Germline lookup yields CDR1 SGHDT and CDR2 YYEEEE. CDR3 DNA sequence: TGTGCCAGCAGCTCGCAGGGCCATGGCTACACCTTC. Its translation: CASSSQGHGYTF.

There are many counts of this clonotype. This rearrangement joins TRBV7-6 to TRBJ2-3, with TRBD2 matching 8 bases. V was pared by 3 bases and J by 0 bases, with 5 bases of the junction left unmatched. Per germline, CDR1 SGHVS and CDR2 FNYEAQ. The CDR3 is made up of 16 amino acids. Here the CDR3 DNA reads TGTGCCAGCAGCTTTAGAGCGGGGGACAGCACAGATACGCAGTATTTT. Amino acids: CASSFRAGDSTDTQYF.

The chain recombines TRBV9 with TRBJ1-1, with a tentative D call TRBD1 (6 bases). CDR1 is SGDLS, CDR2 YYNGEE, per germline. The CDR3 length is 17 residues. The V end lost 0 bases, the J end lost 0 bases, and 15 bases lay between the germline ends. The CDR3 DNA reads as TGTGCCAGCAGCGTAGAGGGGGACGAGGGGGTGAACACTGAAGCTTTCTTT. Protein: CASSVEGDEGVNTEAFF.

V and J are TRBV20-1 and TRBJ1-6; no reliable D call. The V gene lost 1 base and the J gene lost 0 bases, with 10 bases spanning the gap. The length of the CDR3 is 16 residues. The V gene's germline CDR1 is DFQATT and CDR2 SNEGSKA (reference sequence). The CDR3 nucleotides read TGCAGTGCTAGAGCCCCCAGCCGCTCCTATAATTCACCCCTCCACTTT. It encodes CSARAPSRSYNSPLHF.

This clonotype was observed many times. V gene TRBV20-1 combines with J gene TRBJ2-3; D is unresolved. V dropped 3 bases and J dropped 1 base, with 14 bases sitting between them. The CDR3 contains 15 residues. Germline CDR1 and CDR2: DFQATT and SNEGSKA (reference sequence). The CDR3 region is CSASGVWPGTDTQYF. Here the CDR3 DNA reads TGCAGTGCTAGTGGGGTCTGGCCCGGCACAGATACGCAGTATTTT.

This clonotype was counted many times. The chain has TRBV6-1 and TRBJ2-3; maybe TRBD2 (7 bases). This CDR3 is 15 amino acids long. The V end lost 3 bases, the J end lost 2 bases, and 12 bases lay between the germline ends. Germline CDR1 reads MNHNS; CDR2 reads SASEGT. Written as DNA, the CDR3 is TGTGCCAGCAGTGACCTTGGGGGGGCCACAGATACGCAGTATTTT. Protein: CASSDLGGATDTQYF.

This clonotype was counted many times. The chain joins TRBV28 to TRBJ2-7; D is possibly TRBD2 (5 bases). From germline, CDR1 is MDHEN and CDR2 SYDVKM. The germline V and J ends were trimmed by 1 base and 5 bases, with 9 bases remaining between them. This CDR3 contains 13 residues. Written as DNA, the CDR3 is TGTGCCAGCAGTTTATCCGGACTTGACGAGCAGTACTTC. Its translation is CASSLSGLDEQYF.

The rearrangement uses TRBV20-1 and TRBJ2-7; 11 bases are a match to TRBD2. Germline assignment: CDR1 DFQATT and CDR2 SNEGSKA (reference sequence). V trimming: 3 bases; J trimming: 0 bases; junction bases outside the gene matches: 7. The CDR3 is made up of 16 amino acids. The CDR3 reads CSASLLAGGFSYEQYF. The CDR3 DNA sequence: TGCAGTGCTAGCTTGCTAGCGGGAGGCTTCTCCTACGAGCAGTACTTC.

This clonotype was counted many times. The rearrangement links TRBV7-2 to TRBJ2-7, with a possible D match to TRBD2 (5 bases). Germline values: CDR1 SGHTA, CDR2 FQGNSA. The CDR3 sequence is 15 residues long. Trimming stripped 2 bases from V and 4 bases from J, with 15 bases between. Here the CDR3 DNA reads TGTGCCAGCAGCTTAATATCTGGTAGCGAGTACGAGCAGTACTTC. Amino acids: CASSLISGSEYEQYF.

This sequence joins TRBV11-3 and TRBJ2-5; 12 nucleotides match TRBD2. Trimming took 5 bases from V and 4 from J; bases not matched to a gene: 5. Per germline, CDR1 SGHNT and CDR2 YENEEA. The CDR3 is 15 amino acids. CDR3 bases: TGTGCCAGCAGCAAGACTAGCGGGAGAGGAGAGACCCAGTACTTC. This encodes CASSKTSGRGETQYF.

This clonotype was seen at least ten times. The chain recombines TRBV11-3 with TRBJ2-3; 7 nucleotides match TRBD1. Germline CDR1 SGHNT, CDR2 YENEEA. V lost 5 bases to trimming and J lost 7 bases; unmatched junction nucleotides: 15. The CDR3 extends over 16 amino acids. CDR3 sequence reads: CASSPKGARVPHTQYF. Here the CDR3 DNA reads TGTGCCAGCAGCCCTAAGGGGGCCAGGGTCCCTCATACGCAGTATTTT.

This clonotype was picked up many times. The genes are TRBV7-3 and TRBJ1-2, with TRBD1 as a possible D gene (5 bases). CDR1 SGHTA and CDR2 FQGTGA come from the germline V gene. V lost 0 bases, J lost 7 bases, and 9 bases lay in between. This CDR3 comprises 13 residues. In DNA, the CDR3 is TGTGCCAGCAGCTTAACAGCCGGGGGTGGCTACACCTTC. This translates into CASSLTAGGGYTF. Complete variable domain (other parts from reference TRBV7-3 and TRBJ1-2): GAGVSQTPSNKVTEKGKYVELRCDPISGHTALYWYRQSLGQGPEFLIYFQGTGAADDSGLPNDRFFAVRPEGSVSTLKIQRTERGDSAVYLCASSLTAGGGYTFGSGTRLTVV.

There are a few counts of this clonotype. The chain joins TRBV7-2 to TRBJ2-7, with D possibly being TRBD1 (5 bases). CDR1 and CDR2 (germline): SGHTA, FQGNSA. V was cut by 2 bases and J by 2 bases, with 16 bases left in between. The CDR3 sequence is 16 residues long. The CDR3 bases are TGTGCCAGCAGCTTATTAATATGGGGCTCAACCTACGAGCAGTACTTC. It encodes CASSLLIWGSTYEQYF.